What follows are 28 T cell receptor beta chains derived from one specimen sequenced in a study of blood T cell repertoires in COVID-19. Libraries were prepared by immunoSEQ multiplex PCR; TCRdb keeps only in-frame clonotypes and omits some of them. The table has 250,000 or so clones, around 88% seen once. What was sequenced was peripheral blood. All receptors derive from a young woman with COVID-19, enrolled during active disease.

The chain combines TRBV4-3 with TRBJ2-1; D not certain. Germline V gene lookup returns CDR1 LGHNA and CDR2 YSLEER. The CDR3 spans 14 residues. The V end was cut by 1 base, the J end by 7 bases, with 11 bases between. The DNA for the CDR3 is TGCGCCAGCAGCCAAGCCCTTAGTTGGAATGAGCAGTTCTTC. It is translated as CASSQALSWNEQFF.

The CDR3 DNA reads as TGTGCCACCAGCCCAGGCCACAAGGGGGCTAACTACGAGCAGTACTTC. Translating gives CATSPGHKGANYEQYF. The genes are TRBV15 and TRBJ2-7; 7 bases match TRBD1. V dropped 5 bases and J dropped 3; count of bases not matched to a gene: 13. Germline-derived CDR1 and CDR2 are LNHNV and YYDKDF (reference sequence). This CDR3 is 16 amino acids long.

The V and J genes are TRBV18 and TRBJ2-5, with 7 bases matching TRBD1. After removal of 6 bases from V and 2 bases from J, the junction contained 6 bases not matched to a gene. Germline V gives CDR1 KGHSH, CDR2 LQKENI. The CDR3 consists of 14 residues. For the CDR3, the DNA is TGTGCCAGCTCCCCCGGGACAGTTCAAGAGACCCAGTACTTC. Translated: CASSPGTVQETQYF.

The chain has TRBV29-1 and TRBJ1-3; D call uncertain. V was shortened by 0 bases and J by 2 bases, with 11 bases between the two germline ends. This CDR3 is built from 15 residues. The germline V gene encodes CDR1 SQVTM and CDR2 ANQGSEA. CDR3 amino acids: CSVEDGVGPGNTIYF. CDR3 nucleotides: TGCAGCGTTGAAGACGGGGTAGGGCCTGGAAACACCATATATTTT.

The V and J genes are TRBV5-1 and TRBJ2-4, with TRBD1 matching 8 bases. The V and J ends lost 4 bases and 8 bases, in that order; junction bases with no gene match: 8. There are 14 residues in the CDR3. Germline loops: CDR1 SGHRS, CDR2 YFSETQ. CDR3 nucleotides: TGCGCCAGCAGCCGGACAGGGAACAGGGACATTCAGTACTTC. Its protein is CASSRTGNRDIQYF.

This clone was seen only once. V is TRBV19 and J is TRBJ2-3; 13 nucleotides line up with TRBD2. This CDR3 region has 23 residues. After removal of 5 bases from V and 3 bases from J, the junction contained 26 bases not matched to a gene. Per germline, CDR1 LNHDA and CDR2 SQIVND (reference sequence). CDR3 in DNA: TGTGCCAGTAGTCCGTACAGGGCCTCCTTACTAGCGGGAGGGCCCGGACGAACAGATACGCAGTATTTT. This codes for CASSPYRASLLAGGPGRTDTQYF.

The CDR3 nucleotides read TGTGCCAGCAGAACAGGGCCGCTCCCTAGCAATCAGCCCCAGCATTTT. Translation gives CASRTGPLPSNQPQHF. V is TRBV6-6 and J is TRBJ1-5; weak D call: TRBD1 (6 bases). Germline V gene lookup returns CDR1 MNHNY and CDR2 SVGAGI (reference sequence). V lost 6 bases and J 0 bases, leaving 15 bases between the germline ends. This CDR3 region has 16 residues.

V gene TRBV5-4 combines with J gene TRBJ2-7; a weak D match, TRBD1 (6 bases). V was trimmed by 5 bases and J by 1 base, leaving 10 bases between them. The CDR3 totals 13 residues. Germline assignment: CDR1 SGHNT and CDR2 YYREEE (reference sequence). CDR3 amino acids: CASRQQGSYEQYV. The CDR3 nucleotides are TGTGCCAGCAGACAACAGGGATCCTACGAGCAGTACGTC.

A few counts support this clone. CDR3 residues: CASSLKRLVRSDEQFF. The DNA of the CDR3 is TGTGCCAGCAGCTTGAAGAGACTGGTTCGATCGGATGAGCAGTTCTTC. The gene calls are TRBV5-8 and TRBJ2-1; D is ambiguous. Germline loops: CDR1 SGHTS, CDR2 YDEGEE. V gave up 1 base and J gave up 8 bases, with 19 bases separating them. The CDR3 covers 16 residues.

The rearrangement links TRBV6-6 to TRBJ2-1; D is possibly TRBD1 (5 bases). From germline, CDR1 is MNHNY and CDR2 SVGAGI (reference sequence). CDR3 length equals 12 residues. V was trimmed by 4 bases and J by 8 bases, leaving 9 bases between them. The CDR3 DNA reads as TGTGCCAGCAGTTTAGGGGTGTATGAGCAGTTCTTC. Its protein is CASSLGVYEQFF.

The chain employs TRBV19 and TRBJ2-7; D possibly corresponds to TRBD1 (5 bases). V was clipped by 1 base and J by 4 bases, with 14 bases between them. The CDR3 has 15 residues. Germline V gives CDR1 LNHDA, CDR2 SQIVND (reference sequence). In nucleotides, the CDR3 is TGTGCCAGTAGTATAGCTGGGGCGCTGAGGTACGAGCAGTACTTC. Translating it yields CASSIAGALRYEQYF.

The chain joins TRBV28 to TRBJ2-7; the match to TRBD1 covers 9 bases. V gave up 4 bases and J gave up 6 bases; unmatched junction bases: 7. Per germline, CDR1 MDHEN and CDR2 SYDVKM. This CDR3 is 14 amino acids long. The CDR3 sequence: CASSSPGQGGEQYF. As DNA, the CDR3 is TGTGCCAGCAGTTCCCCGGGACAGGGTGGCGAGCAGTACTTC.

The chain links TRBV28 to TRBJ2-3; D not certain. Germline V CDR1 and CDR2: MDHEN, SYDVKM. V gave up 5 bases and J gave up 2 bases, with 14 bases separating them. The CDR3 extends over 15 amino acids. The CDR3 is CASSPSGPNTDTQYF. CDR3 coding DNA: TGTGCCAGCAGTCCCTCTGGGCCTAACACAGATACGCAGTATTTT.

J is TRBJ1-2 and V is TRBV30, with D perhaps TRBD1 (5 bases). CDR1 and CDR2 (germline): GTSNPN, SVGIG (reference sequence). Trimming pared 4 bases from V and 4 bases from J, leaving 13 bases between. This CDR3 is built from 13 residues. CDR3 protein: CAWNKGESYGYTF. DNA for the CDR3: TGTGCCTGGAATAAAGGGGAATCCTATGGCTACACCTTC. The full variable domain, in which reference TRBV30 and TRBJ1-2 provide the parts outside the CDR3, is SQTIHQWPATLVQPVGSPLSLECTVEGTSNPNLYWYRQAAGRGLQLLFYSVGIGQISSEVPQNLSASRPQDRQFILSSKKLLLSDSGFYLCAWNKGESYGYTFGSGTRLTVV.

The chain recombines TRBV18 with TRBJ1-1; 11 bases are shared with TRBD1. Germline CDR1 reads KGHSH; CDR2 reads LQKENI. V trimming: 3 bases; J trimming: 6 bases; junction bases outside the gene matches: 3. The CDR3 has 14 residues. Written as DNA, the CDR3 is TGTGCCAGCTCACCTGGACAGGGGGCGGCTGAAGCTTTCTTT. Residues: CASSPGQGAAEAFF.

The genes are TRBV13 and TRBJ1-6; the match to TRBD1 covers 10 bases. The junction had 4 bases not matched to a gene; V was cut back by 4 bases and J by 7 bases. Germline CDR1 is PRHDT and CDR2 is FYEKMQ (reference sequence). The CDR3 has 15 residues. The CDR3 loop reads CASSSPGQGNSPLHF. For the CDR3, the DNA is TGTGCCAGCAGCTCTCCGGGACAGGGGAATTCACCCCTCCACTTT.

CDR3 sequence (DNA): TGTGCCAGCAGCTCCAGACTAGAAGAGACCCAGTACTTC. Translated: CASSSRLEETQYF. The chain recombines TRBV7-2 with TRBJ2-5; tentative D call: TRBD2 (6 bases). V dropped 4 bases and J dropped 3 bases, with 9 bases sitting between them. Germline V gene data show CDR1 as SGHTA and CDR2 as FQGNSA. The CDR3 has 13 amino acids.

This chain's CDR3 is CASSRTGSNEQFF. The DNA of the CDR3 is TGCGCCAGCAGTCGGACAGGAAGCAATGAGCAGTTCTTC. This chain connects TRBV4-1 to TRBJ2-1, with TRBD1 matching 7 bases. The CDR3 is 13 amino acids. In germline, CDR1 is MGHRA, CDR2 YSYEKL. With 6 bases clipped from V and 6 bases from J, the junction kept 5 bases outside the gene matches.

The chain recombines TRBV6-2 or TRBV6-3 with TRBJ1-3; D not certain. Trimming took 5 bases from V and 2 from J, leaving 10 bases between them. The germline CDR1 and CDR2 sequences are MNHEY and SVGEGT. The CDR3 loop spans 14 amino acids. The DNA for the CDR3 is TGTGCCAGCAGTCGAGTTTTCCCTGGAAACACCATATATTTT. Its protein is CASSRVFPGNTIYF.

This chain connects TRBV7-9 to TRBJ2-1; maybe TRBD2 (5 bases). The CDR3 contains 17 residues. In germline, CDR1 is SEHNR, CDR2 FQNEAQ (reference sequence). Trimming stripped 5 bases from V and 2 bases from J, with 19 bases between. In nucleotides, the CDR3 is TGTGCCAGCAGCCCGACTCTGCGGCGGGTTGCCTACAATGAGCAGTTCTTC. It translates to CASSPTLRRVAYNEQFF.

The rearrangement joins TRBV19 to TRBJ1-1; D perhaps matches TRBD1 (5 bases). With 2 bases removed from V and 2 bases from J, the gap between germline ends came to 15 bases. Germline values: CDR1 LNHDA, CDR2 SQIVND (reference sequence). This CDR3 is 16 amino acids long. The CDR3 reads CASSIPQGQINTEAFF. For the CDR3, the DNA is TGTGCCAGTAGTATACCCCAGGGCCAAATCAACACTGAAGCTTTCTTT.

The chain recombines TRBV7-9 with TRBJ2-1, with TRBD2 matching 13 bases. Germline assignment: CDR1 SEHNR and CDR2 FQNEAQ (reference sequence). With V trimmed by 5 bases and J by 2 bases, 6 bases remained unmatched. The length of the CDR3 is 17 residues. The CDR3 nucleotides read TGTGCCAGCAGCCTCCGTACTAGCGGGAGGGCCTACAATGAGCAGTTCTTC. It encodes CASSLRTSGRAYNEQFF.

The chain is built from TRBV2 and TRBJ2-2, with a possible D match to TRBD1 (6 bases). Trimming shortened V by 6 bases and J by 6 bases, and 11 bases separated the two germline ends. Germline-derived CDR1 and CDR2 are SNHLY and FYNNEI. The CDR3 has 13 amino acids. CDR3 sequence reads: CASRSDRSGELFF. The CDR3 DNA reads TGTGCCAGCAGATCCGACAGGTCCGGGGAGCTGTTTTTT.

This chain connects TRBV5-1 to TRBJ2-1; tentatively, D is TRBD1 (5 bases). The germline V and J ends were trimmed by 1 base and 3 bases, with 14 bases remaining between them. Germline assignment: CDR1 SGHRS and CDR2 YFSETQ. This CDR3 contains 16 residues. CDR3 bases: TGCGCCAGCAGCTTGCCGAGACAGAACCTCTACAATGAGCAGTTCTTC. It codes for CASSLPRQNLYNEQFF.

The chain joins TRBV2 to TRBJ1-5, with 7 bases identical to TRBD1. Per germline, CDR1 SNHLY and CDR2 FYNNEI. Unmatched junction bases numbered 8, after V lost 6 bases and J lost 0 bases. There are 16 residues in the CDR3. The CDR3 bases are TGTGCCAGCAGGGGGGACAGAGATTATAGCAATCAGCCCCAGCATTTT. Translation: CASRGDRDYSNQPQHF.

The V and J genes are TRBV28 and TRBJ2-5; the match to TRBD1 covers 10 bases. CDR3 length: 16 residues. With 5 bases clipped from V and 6 bases from J, the junction kept 12 bases outside the gene matches. Germline V gene data show CDR1 as MDHEN and CDR2 as SYDVKM. CDR3 sequence reads: CASSPGTGQGQKTQYF. CDR3 sequence (DNA): TGTGCCAGCAGTCCAGGTACGGGACAGGGGCAGAAGACCCAGTACTTC.

The genes are TRBV6-2 or TRBV6-3 and TRBJ2-1; D perhaps matches TRBD2 (5 bases). Germline values: CDR1 MNHEY, CDR2 SVGEGT. This CDR3 is built from 16 residues. The V and J ends lost 4 bases and 1 base respectively, with 14 bases between them. Here the CDR3 reads CASSFVSGRSYNEQFF. CDR3 nucleotides: TGTGCCAGCAGTTTCGTAAGCGGAAGATCCTACAATGAGCAGTTCTTC.

The chain is built from TRBV11-2 and TRBJ2-3; no clear D. The length of the CDR3 is 15 residues. The V end was cut by 5 bases, the J end by 6 bases, with 18 bases between. Germline-derived CDR1 and CDR2 are SGHAT and FQNNGV. CDR3 coding DNA: TGTGCCAGCAGCCCACGCCAGGCCCCCAGGGATACGCAGTATTTT. It codes for CASSPRQAPRDTQYF.